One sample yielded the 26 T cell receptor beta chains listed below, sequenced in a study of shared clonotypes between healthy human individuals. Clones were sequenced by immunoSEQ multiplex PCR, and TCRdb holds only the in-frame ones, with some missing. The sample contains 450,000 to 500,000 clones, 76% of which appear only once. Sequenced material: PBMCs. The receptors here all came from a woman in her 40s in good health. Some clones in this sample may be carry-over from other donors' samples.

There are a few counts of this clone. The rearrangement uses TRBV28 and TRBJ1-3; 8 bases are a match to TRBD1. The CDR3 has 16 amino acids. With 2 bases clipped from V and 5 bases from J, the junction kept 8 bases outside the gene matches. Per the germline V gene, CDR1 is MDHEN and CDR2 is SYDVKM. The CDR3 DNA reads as TGTGCCAGCAGTTTACATCCGCAGGGGGCTAGAAACACCATATATTTT. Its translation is CASSLHPQGARNTIYF.

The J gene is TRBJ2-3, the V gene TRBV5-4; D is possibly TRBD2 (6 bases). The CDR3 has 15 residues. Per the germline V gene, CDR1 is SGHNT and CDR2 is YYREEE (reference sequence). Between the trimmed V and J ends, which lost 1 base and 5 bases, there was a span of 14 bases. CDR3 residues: CASSLLEGTRDTQYF. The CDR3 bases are TGTGCCAGCAGCTTGTTGGAGGGAACGAGAGATACGCAGTATTTT.

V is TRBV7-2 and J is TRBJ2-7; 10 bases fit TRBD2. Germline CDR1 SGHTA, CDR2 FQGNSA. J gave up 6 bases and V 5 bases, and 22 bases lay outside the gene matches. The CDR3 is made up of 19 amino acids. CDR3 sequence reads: CASSLLPLAGEPQLSEQYF. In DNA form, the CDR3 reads TGTGCCAGCAGCCTACTGCCCCTAGCGGGAGAGCCCCAATTGAGCGAGCAGTACTTC.

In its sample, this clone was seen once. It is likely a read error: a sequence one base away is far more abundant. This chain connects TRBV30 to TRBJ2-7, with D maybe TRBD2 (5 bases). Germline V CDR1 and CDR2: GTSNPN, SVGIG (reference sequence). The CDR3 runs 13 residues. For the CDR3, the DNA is TGTGCCTGGAGTGTCCCGGAGGCCTACGGGCAGTACTTC. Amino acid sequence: CAWSVPEAYGQYF.

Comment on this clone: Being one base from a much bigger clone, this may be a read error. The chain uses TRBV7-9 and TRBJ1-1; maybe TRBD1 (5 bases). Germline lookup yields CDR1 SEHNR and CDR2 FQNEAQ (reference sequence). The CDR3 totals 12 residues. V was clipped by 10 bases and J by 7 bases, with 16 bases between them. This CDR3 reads CANMGVSGEAFF. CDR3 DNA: TGTGCCAACATGGGGGTATCCGGTGAAGCTTTCTTT.

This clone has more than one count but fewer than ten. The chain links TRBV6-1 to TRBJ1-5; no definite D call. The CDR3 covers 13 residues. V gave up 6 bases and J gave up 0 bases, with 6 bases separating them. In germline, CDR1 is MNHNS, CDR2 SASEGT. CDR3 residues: CASRGSSNQPQHF. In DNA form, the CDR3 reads TGTGCCAGCAGAGGGAGTAGCAATCAGCCCCAGCATTTT.

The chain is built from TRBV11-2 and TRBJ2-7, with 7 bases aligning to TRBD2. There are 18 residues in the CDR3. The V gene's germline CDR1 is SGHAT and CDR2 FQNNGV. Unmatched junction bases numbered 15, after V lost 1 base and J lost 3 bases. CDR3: CASSLALPGGGESYEQYF. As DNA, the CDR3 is TGTGCCAGCAGCTTAGCTCTTCCGGGGGGAGGGGAAAGCTACGAGCAGTACTTC. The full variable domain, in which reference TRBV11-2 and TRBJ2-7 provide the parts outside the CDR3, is EAGVAQSPRYKIIEKRQSVAFWCNPISGHATLYWYQQILGQGPKLLIQFQNNGVVDDSQLPKDRFSAERLKGVDSTLKIQPAKLEDSAVYLCASSLALPGGGESYEQYFGPGTRLTVT.

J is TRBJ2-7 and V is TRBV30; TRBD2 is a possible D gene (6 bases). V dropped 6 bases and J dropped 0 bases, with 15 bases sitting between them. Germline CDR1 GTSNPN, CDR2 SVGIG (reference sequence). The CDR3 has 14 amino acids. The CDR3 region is CACTSKDSSYEQYF. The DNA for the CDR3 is TGTGCCTGCACTAGCAAAGACAGCTCCTACGAGCAGTACTTC.

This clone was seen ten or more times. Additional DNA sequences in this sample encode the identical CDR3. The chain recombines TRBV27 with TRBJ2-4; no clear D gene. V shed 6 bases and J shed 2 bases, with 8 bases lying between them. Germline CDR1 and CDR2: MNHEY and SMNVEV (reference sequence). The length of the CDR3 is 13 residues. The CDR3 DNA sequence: TGTGCCAGCAGCCAGGTTACCAAAAACATTCAGTACTTC. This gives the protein CASSQVTKNIQYF.

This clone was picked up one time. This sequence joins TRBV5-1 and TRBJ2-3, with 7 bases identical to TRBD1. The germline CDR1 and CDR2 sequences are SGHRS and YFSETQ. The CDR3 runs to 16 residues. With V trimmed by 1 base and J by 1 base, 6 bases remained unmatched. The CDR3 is CASSLQAGTGTDTQYF. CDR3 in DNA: TGCGCCAGCAGCTTGCAGGCCGGGACAGGCACAGATACGCAGTATTTT.

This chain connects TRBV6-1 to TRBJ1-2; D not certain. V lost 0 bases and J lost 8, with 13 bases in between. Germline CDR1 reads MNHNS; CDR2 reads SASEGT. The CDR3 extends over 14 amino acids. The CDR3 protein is CASSEARGSVGYTF. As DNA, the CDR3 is TGTGCCAGCAGTGAAGCGAGAGGATCGGTGGGCTACACCTTC.

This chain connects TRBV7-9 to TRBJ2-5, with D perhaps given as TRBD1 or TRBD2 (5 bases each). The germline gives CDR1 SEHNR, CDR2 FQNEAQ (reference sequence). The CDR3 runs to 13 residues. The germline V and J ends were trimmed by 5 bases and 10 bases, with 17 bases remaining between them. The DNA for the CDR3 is TGTGCCAGCAGCCAAGATTGGCTGGGGGTCCAGTACTTC. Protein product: CASSQDWLGVQYF.

Written as DNA, the CDR3 is TGTGCCAGCAGCTCAACGGACGCGGCAGATACGCAGTATTTT. Residues: CASSSTDAADTQYF. The chain combines TRBV13 with TRBJ2-3; D gene unclear. Germline V gene sequence: CDR1 PRHDT, CDR2 FYEKMQ (reference sequence). Trimming took off 4 bases at V and 4 bases at J, with 12 bases between the two ends. This CDR3 has 14 residues.

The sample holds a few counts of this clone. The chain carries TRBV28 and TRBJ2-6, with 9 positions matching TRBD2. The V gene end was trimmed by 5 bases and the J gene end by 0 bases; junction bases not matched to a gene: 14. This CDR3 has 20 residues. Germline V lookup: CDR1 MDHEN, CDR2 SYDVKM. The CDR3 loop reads CASSGGGVLAGNSGANVLTF. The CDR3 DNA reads TGTGCCAGCAGTGGGGGTGGGGTACTAGCGGGTAACTCTGGGGCCAACGTCCTGACTTTC.

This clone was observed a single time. Here the CDR3 reads CASSPKGQGYEQYF. CDR3 bases: TGTGCCAGCAGTCCCAAGGGACAGGGCTACGAGCAGTACTTC. V and J are TRBV6-6 and TRBJ2-7, with TRBD1 matching 9 bases. CDR1 and CDR2 from the germline V gene are MNHNY and SVGAGI (reference sequence). The V gene end was trimmed by 5 bases and the J gene end by 3 bases; junction bases not matched to a gene: 5. The CDR3 is 14 amino acids.

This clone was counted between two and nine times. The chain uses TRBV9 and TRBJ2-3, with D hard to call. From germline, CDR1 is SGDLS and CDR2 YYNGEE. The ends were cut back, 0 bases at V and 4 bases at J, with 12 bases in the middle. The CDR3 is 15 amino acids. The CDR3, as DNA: TGTGCCAGCAGCGTAGACGGCCACGAGGCAGATACGCAGTATTTT. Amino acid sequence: CASSVDGHEADTQYF.

CDR3 sequence reads: CASTLRGAPYEQYF. In DNA, the CDR3 is TGTGCCAGCACCCTCAGGGGGGCTCCCTACGAGCAGTACTTC. This chain uses TRBV28 with TRBJ2-7; D possibly corresponds to TRBD1 (7 bases). The germline V and J ends were trimmed by 7 bases and 2 bases, with 15 bases remaining between them. Germline CDR1 reads MDHEN; CDR2 reads SYDVKM. The CDR3 is 14 residues long.

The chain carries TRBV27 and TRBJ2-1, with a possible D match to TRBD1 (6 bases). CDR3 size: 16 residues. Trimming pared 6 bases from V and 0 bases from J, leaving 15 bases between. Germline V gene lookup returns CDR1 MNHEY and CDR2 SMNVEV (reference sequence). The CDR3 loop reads CASRAGAASSYNEQFF. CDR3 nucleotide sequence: TGTGCCAGCAGGGCAGGGGCTGCCAGCTCCTACAATGAGCAGTTCTTC.

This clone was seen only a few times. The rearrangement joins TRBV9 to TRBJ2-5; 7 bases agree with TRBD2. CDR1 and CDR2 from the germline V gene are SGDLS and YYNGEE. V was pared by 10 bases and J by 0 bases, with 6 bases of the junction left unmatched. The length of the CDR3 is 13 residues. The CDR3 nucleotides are TGTGCCTCCCAGCGGGGCTACCAAGAGACCCAGTACTTC. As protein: CASQRGYQETQYF. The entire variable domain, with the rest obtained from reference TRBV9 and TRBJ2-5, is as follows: DSGVTQTPKHLITATGQRVTLRCSPRSGDLSVYWYQQSLDQGLQFLIQYYNGEERAKGNILERFSAQQFPDLHSELNLSSLELGDSALYFCASQRGYQETQYFGPGTRLLVL.

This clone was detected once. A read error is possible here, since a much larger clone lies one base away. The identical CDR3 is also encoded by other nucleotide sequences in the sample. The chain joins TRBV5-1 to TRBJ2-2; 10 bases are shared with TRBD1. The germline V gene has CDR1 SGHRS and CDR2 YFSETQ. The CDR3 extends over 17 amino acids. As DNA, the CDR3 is TGTGCCAGCAGCTTGGGGGACAGGGGCCGCGCAACCGGGGAGCTGTTTTTT. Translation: CASSLGDRGRATGELFF.

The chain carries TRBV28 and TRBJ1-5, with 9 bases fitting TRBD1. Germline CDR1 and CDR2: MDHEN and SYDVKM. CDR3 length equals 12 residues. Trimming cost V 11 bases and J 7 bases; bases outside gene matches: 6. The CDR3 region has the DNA TGTGCCTCCCGGGACAGGGCCCAGCCCCAGCATTTT. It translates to CASRDRAQPQHF.

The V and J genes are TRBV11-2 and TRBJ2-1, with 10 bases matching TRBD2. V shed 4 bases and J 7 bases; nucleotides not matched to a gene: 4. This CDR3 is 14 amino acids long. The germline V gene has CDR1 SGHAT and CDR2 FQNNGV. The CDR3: CASSSLAGVNEQFF. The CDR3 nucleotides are TGTGCCAGCAGCTCTCTAGCGGGAGTAAATGAGCAGTTCTTC. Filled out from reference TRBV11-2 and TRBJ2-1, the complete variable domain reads EAGVAQSPRYKIIEKRQSVAFWCNPISGHATLYWYQQILGQGPKLLIQFQNNGVVDDSQLPKDRFSAERLKGVDSTLKIQPAKLEDSAVYLCASSSLAGVNEQFFGPGTRLTVL.

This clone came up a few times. For the CDR3, the DNA is TGTGCCAGCAGTTTATCAGGGATTAGCAATCAGCCCCAGCATTTT. Translating gives CASSLSGISNQPQHF. The rearrangement uses TRBV28 and TRBJ1-5; a possible D gene is TRBD1 (5 bases). This CDR3 has 15 residues. Germline V gene data show CDR1 as MDHEN and CDR2 as SYDVKM. V was cut by 1 base and J by 0 bases, with 7 bases left in between.

CDR3 bases: TGTGCCAGCAGCACTTTTCGCGGAAACACCATATATTTT. Protein sequence: CASSTFRGNTIYF. The chain joins TRBV6-5 to TRBJ1-3; D unresolved. The germline gives CDR1 MNHEY, CDR2 SVGAGI. Trimming removed 6 bases at V and 4 bases at J, with 10 bases between. The CDR3 has 13 amino acids.

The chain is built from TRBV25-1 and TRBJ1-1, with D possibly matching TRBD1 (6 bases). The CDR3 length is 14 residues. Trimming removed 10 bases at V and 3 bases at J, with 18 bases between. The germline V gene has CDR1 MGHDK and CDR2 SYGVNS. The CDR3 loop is CAISVHRGDTEAFF. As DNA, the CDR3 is TGTGCCATCTCAGTGCATAGGGGGGACACTGAAGCTTTCTTT.

CDR3 in amino acids: CASRGLAGPYEQYF. CDR3 DNA: TGTGCCAGCAGAGGACTAGCGGGACCCTACGAGCAGTACTTC. The J gene is TRBJ2-7, the V gene TRBV6-1; 12 bases are shared with TRBD2. Germline V gene lookup returns CDR1 MNHNS and CDR2 SASEGT. The CDR3 contains 14 residues. V trimming: 6 bases; J trimming: 2 bases; junction bases outside the gene matches: 2.